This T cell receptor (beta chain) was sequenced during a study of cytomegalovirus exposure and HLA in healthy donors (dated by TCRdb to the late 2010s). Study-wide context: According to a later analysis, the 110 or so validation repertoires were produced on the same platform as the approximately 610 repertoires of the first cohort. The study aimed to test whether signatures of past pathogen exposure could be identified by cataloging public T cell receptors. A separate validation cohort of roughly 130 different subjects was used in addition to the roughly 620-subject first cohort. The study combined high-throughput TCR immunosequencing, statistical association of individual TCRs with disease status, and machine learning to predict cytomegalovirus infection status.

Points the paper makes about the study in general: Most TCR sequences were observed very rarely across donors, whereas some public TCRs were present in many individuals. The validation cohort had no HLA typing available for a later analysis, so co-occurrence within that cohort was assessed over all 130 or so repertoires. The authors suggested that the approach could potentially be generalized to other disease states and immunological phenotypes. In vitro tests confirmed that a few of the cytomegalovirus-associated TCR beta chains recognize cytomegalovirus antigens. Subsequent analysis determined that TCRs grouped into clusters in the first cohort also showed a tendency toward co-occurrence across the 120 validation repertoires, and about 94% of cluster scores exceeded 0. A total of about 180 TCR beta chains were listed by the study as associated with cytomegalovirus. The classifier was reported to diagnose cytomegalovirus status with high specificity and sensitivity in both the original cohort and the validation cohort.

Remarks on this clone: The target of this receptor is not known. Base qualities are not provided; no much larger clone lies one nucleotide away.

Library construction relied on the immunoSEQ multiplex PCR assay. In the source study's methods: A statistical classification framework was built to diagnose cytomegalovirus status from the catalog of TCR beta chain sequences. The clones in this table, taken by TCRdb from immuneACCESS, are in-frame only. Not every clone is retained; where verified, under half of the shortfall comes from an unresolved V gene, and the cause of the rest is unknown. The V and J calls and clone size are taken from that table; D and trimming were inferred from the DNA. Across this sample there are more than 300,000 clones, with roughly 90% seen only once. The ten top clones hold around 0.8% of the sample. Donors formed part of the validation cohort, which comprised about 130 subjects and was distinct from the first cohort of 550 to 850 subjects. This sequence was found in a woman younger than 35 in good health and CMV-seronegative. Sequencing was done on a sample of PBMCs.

The CDR3 reads as follows: CASSVVQGEIWHF. The bases are TGTGCCAGCAGTGTCGTACAGGGAGAAATATGGCATTTT. The sequence joins TRBV2 to TRBJ1-5; matching of 6 bases hints at TRBD1 as the D gene. The CDR3 runs 13 amino acids, cysteine and phenylalanine included. The DNA shown is the 39-base CDR3, in frame from base 1. V is cut by 4 bases and J by 15 bases, and the space between the germline ends is 19 bases. CDR1 SNHLY and CDR2 FYNNEI are derived from the germline V gene.